This T cell receptor (beta chain) was documented in a study of blood T cell repertoires in COVID-19. The wider study: The United States, Italy and Spain provided the acute and convalescent COVID-19 samples. T cells, B-cell-depleted T cells, or PBMCs supplied cDNA or gDNA.

Trimming took 0 bases from V and 7 from J; bases not matched to a gene: 3. Germline CDR1 and CDR2: ENHRY and SYGVKD. The CDR3 contains 16 residues. Original handling: Reference gene primer amplification gave estimated nucleated cell counts. TCRdb keeps only in-frame clones here, not all; method: immunoSEQ multiplex PCR. V and J calls and clone size come straight from that table; D and trimming were deduced from the DNA. The data contain about 91,000 clones, 77% of them seen just once; the ten biggest clones take up around 10%. The source of this sequence is a woman older than 75 with acute or convalescent COVID-19. Specimen: peripheral blood. The gene calls are TRBV10-3 and TRBJ2-1; 13 nucleotides agree with TRBD2. CDR3 loop: CAISESGTSGVNEQFF. The CDR3, as DNA: TGTGCCATCAGTGAGTCCGGGACTAGCGGGGTGAATGAGCAGTTCTTC.